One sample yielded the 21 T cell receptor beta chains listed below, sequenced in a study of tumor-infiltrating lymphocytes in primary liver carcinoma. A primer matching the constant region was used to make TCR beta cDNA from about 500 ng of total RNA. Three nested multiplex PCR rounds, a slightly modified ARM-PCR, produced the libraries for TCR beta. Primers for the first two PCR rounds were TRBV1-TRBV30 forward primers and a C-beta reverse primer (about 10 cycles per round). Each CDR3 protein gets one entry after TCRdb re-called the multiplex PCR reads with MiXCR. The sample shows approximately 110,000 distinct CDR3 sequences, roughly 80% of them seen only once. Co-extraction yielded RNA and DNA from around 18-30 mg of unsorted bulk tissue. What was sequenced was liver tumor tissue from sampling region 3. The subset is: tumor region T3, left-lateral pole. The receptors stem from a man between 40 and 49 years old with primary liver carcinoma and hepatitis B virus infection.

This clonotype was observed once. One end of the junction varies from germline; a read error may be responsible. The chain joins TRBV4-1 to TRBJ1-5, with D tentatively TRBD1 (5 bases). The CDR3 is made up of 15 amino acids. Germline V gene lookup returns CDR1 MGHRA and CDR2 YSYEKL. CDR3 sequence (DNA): TGTGCCAGCAGTTCCATAGAGGGGAGCAATCAGCCCCAGCGTTTT. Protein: CASSSIEGSNQPQRF.

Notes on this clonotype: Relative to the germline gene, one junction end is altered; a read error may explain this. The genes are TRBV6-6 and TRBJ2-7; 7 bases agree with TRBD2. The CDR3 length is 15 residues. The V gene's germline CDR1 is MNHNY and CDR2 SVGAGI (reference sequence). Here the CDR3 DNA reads TGCGCCAGCATTTCTACTAGCGAATATGTCTACGAGCACTACTTC. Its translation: CASISTSEYVYEHYF.

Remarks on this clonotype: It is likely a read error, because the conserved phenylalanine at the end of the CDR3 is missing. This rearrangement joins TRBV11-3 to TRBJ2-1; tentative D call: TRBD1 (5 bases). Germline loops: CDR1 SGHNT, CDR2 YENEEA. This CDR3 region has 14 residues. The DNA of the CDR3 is TGTGTCAGCAGCTTAGGGGTCAGCAATAATGAGCAGTTCTCC. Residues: CVSSLGVSNNEQFS.

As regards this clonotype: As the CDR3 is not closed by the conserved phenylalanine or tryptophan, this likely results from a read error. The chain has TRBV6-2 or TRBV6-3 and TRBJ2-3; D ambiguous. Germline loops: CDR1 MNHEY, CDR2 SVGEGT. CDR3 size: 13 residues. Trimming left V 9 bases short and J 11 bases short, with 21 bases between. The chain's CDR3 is CASSPMRNGRQYL. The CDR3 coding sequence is TGTGCCAGTAGCCCCATGCGGAACGGACGGCAGTATCTT.

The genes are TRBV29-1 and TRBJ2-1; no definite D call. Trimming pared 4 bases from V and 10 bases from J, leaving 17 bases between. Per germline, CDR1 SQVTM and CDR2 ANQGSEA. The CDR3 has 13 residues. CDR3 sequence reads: CSVAPTMLHEQFF. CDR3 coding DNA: TGCAGCGTTGCCCCGACAATGCTCCACGAGCAGTTCTTC.

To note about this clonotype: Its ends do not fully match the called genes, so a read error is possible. CDR3 loop: CASISPRGGGNYGCTF. CDR3 nucleotide sequence: TGTGCCAGCATCTCCCCCAGGGGGGGGGGGAACTATGGCTGCACCTTC. The chain employs TRBV28 and TRBJ1-2; 7 bases fit TRBD1. The CDR3 sequence is 16 residues long. Per germline, CDR1 MDHEN and CDR2 SYDVKM.

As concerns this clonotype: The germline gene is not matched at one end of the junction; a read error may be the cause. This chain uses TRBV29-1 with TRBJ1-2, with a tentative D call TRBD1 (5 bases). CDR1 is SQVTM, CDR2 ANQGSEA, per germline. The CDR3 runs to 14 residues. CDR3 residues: CSVLPDKDMNGYTF. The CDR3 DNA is TGCAGTGTCCTCCCTGACAAGGACATGAATGGCTATACCTTC.

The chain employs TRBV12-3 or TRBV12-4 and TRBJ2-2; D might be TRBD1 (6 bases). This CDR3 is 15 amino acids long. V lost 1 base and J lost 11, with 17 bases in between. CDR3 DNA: TGTGCCAGCAGTTTAGTTCTGAGGCGCAGGGGAGAGCTGTTTTTT. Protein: CASSLVLRRRGELFF.

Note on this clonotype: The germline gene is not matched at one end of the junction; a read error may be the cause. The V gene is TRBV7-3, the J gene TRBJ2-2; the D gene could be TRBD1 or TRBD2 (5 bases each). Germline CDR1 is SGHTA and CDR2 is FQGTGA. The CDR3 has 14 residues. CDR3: CTSSLGTLTGELFF. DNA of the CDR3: TGTACCAGCAGCTTAGGGACGCTTACCGGGGAGCTGTTTTTT.

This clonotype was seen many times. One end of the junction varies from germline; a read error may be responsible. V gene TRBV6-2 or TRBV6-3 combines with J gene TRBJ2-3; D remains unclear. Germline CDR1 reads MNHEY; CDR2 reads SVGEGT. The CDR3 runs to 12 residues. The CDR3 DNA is TGTACCAGCAGGCCCTCTGCGGATACGCAGTATTTT. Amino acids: CTSRPSADTQYF.

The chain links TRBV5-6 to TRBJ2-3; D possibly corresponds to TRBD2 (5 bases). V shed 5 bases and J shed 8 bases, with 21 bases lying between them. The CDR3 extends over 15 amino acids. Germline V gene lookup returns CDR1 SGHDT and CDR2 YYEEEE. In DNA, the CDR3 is TGTGCCAGCAGGGTAGTGGGAGTTCGCGGTGTTACGCAGTATTTT. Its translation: CASRVVGVRGVTQYF.

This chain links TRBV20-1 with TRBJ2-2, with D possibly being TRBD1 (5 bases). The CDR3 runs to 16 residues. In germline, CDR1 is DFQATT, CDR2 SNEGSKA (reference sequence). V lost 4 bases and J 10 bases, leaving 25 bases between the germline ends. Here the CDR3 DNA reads TGCAGTGCTACGAACCCTGTTAGGGGCGACACCTTGGAGCTGTTTTTT. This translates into CSATNPVRGDTLELFF.

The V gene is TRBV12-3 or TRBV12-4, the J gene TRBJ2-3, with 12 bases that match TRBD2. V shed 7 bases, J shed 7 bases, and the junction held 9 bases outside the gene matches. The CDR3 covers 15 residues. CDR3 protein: CASILAGGEGNTQYF. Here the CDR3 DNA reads TGTGCCAGCATTCTAGCGGGAGGGGAGGGAAATACGCAGTATTTT.

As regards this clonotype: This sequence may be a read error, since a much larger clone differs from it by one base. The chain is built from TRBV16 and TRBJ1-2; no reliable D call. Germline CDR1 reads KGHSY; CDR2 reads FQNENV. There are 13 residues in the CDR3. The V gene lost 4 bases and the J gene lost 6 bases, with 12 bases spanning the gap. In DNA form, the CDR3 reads TGTGCCAGCAGCCGATCGGCCTGGGATGGCTACACCTTC. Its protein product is CASSRSAWDGYTF.

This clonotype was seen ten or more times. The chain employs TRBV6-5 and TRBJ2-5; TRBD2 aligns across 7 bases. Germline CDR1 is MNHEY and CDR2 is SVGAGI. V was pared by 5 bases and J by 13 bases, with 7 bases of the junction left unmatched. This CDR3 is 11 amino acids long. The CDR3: CASSNTGLRYF. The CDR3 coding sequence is TGTGCCAGCAGTAACACGGGACTAAGGTACTTC.

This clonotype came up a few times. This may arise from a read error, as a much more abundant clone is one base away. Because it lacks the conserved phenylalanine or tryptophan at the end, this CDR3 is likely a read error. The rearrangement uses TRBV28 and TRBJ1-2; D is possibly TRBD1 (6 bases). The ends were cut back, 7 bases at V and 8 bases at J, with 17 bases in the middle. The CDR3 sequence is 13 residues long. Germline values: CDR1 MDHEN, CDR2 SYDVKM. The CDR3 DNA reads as TGTGCCAGCAACCTACAGGGCGTTGGGGGCTACACCCTC. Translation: CASNLQGVGGYTL.

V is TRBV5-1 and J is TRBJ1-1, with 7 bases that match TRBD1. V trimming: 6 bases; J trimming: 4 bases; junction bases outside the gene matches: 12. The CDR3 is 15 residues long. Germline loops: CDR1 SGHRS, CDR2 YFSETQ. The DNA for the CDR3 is TGCGCCAGCACTTTGCAGACAGGGATGATCACTGAAGCTTTCTTT. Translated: CASTLQTGMITEAFF.

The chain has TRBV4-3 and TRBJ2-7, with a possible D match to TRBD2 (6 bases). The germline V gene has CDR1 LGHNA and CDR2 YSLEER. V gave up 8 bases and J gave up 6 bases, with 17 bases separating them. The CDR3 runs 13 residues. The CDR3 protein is CASYQVGGSEQYF. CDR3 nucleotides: TGCGCCAGCTACCAAGTTGGGGGGTCCGAGCAGTACTTC.

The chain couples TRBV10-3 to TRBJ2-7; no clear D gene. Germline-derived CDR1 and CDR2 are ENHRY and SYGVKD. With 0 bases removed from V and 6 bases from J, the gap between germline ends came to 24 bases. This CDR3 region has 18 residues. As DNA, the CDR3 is TGTGCCATCAGTGAGTCGGTCAAGCCGGTCCTTAGAGCCTGCGAGCAGTACTTC. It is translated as CAISESVKPVLRACEQYF.

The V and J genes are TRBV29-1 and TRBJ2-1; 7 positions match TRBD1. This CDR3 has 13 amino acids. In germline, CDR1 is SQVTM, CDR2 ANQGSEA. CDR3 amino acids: CSVMRAGQDEQFF. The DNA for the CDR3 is TGCAGTGTCATGCGCGCTGGACAGGATGAGCAGTTCTTC.

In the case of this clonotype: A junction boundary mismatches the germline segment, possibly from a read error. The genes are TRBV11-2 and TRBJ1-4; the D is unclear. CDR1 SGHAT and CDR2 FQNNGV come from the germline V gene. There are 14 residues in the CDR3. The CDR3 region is CANSFEQECGKLFF. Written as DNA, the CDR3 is TGTGCCAACAGCTTCGAGCAAGAATGTGGAAAACTGTTTTTT.